This T cell receptor beta chain was recorded in a study of cytomegalovirus exposure and HLA in healthy donors. General study results and limits: Versus the roughly 670-donor mean, an Asian-associated ancestry cluster reportedly showed fewer N-insertions in a later analysis. In a later analysis, TCR beta V- and J-gene trimming was associated with a missense DCLRE1C variant. Exclusion applied to some V segments, including TRBV6-2 and TRBV6-3, as they were indistinguishable.

The PCR had 60 Vbeta and 13 Jbeta primers. Using immunoSEQ multiplex PCR, the repertoire was profiled, and TCRdb retains in-frame clones only, with some absent. The sample lists approximately 150,000 clones; roughly 83% were seen once. V dropped 0 bases and J dropped 7 bases, with 13 bases sitting between them. The CDR3 has 16 residues. Per the germline V gene, CDR1 is MNHEY and CDR2 is SVGAGI. This clone was seen a handful of times. Its antigen is unknown. Donors showed nominal health when sampled, although they likely had unrecorded immune exposures. This rearrangement joins TRBV6-5 to TRBJ1-6, with TRBD1 as a possible D gene (6 bases). Sequencing was performed on PBMCs. The clonotype was recovered from a human donor in good health. The CDR3 protein is CASSYSRGITNSPLHF. For the CDR3, the DNA is TGTGCCAGCAGTTACTCGAGGGGGATTACAAATTCACCCCTCCACTTT.